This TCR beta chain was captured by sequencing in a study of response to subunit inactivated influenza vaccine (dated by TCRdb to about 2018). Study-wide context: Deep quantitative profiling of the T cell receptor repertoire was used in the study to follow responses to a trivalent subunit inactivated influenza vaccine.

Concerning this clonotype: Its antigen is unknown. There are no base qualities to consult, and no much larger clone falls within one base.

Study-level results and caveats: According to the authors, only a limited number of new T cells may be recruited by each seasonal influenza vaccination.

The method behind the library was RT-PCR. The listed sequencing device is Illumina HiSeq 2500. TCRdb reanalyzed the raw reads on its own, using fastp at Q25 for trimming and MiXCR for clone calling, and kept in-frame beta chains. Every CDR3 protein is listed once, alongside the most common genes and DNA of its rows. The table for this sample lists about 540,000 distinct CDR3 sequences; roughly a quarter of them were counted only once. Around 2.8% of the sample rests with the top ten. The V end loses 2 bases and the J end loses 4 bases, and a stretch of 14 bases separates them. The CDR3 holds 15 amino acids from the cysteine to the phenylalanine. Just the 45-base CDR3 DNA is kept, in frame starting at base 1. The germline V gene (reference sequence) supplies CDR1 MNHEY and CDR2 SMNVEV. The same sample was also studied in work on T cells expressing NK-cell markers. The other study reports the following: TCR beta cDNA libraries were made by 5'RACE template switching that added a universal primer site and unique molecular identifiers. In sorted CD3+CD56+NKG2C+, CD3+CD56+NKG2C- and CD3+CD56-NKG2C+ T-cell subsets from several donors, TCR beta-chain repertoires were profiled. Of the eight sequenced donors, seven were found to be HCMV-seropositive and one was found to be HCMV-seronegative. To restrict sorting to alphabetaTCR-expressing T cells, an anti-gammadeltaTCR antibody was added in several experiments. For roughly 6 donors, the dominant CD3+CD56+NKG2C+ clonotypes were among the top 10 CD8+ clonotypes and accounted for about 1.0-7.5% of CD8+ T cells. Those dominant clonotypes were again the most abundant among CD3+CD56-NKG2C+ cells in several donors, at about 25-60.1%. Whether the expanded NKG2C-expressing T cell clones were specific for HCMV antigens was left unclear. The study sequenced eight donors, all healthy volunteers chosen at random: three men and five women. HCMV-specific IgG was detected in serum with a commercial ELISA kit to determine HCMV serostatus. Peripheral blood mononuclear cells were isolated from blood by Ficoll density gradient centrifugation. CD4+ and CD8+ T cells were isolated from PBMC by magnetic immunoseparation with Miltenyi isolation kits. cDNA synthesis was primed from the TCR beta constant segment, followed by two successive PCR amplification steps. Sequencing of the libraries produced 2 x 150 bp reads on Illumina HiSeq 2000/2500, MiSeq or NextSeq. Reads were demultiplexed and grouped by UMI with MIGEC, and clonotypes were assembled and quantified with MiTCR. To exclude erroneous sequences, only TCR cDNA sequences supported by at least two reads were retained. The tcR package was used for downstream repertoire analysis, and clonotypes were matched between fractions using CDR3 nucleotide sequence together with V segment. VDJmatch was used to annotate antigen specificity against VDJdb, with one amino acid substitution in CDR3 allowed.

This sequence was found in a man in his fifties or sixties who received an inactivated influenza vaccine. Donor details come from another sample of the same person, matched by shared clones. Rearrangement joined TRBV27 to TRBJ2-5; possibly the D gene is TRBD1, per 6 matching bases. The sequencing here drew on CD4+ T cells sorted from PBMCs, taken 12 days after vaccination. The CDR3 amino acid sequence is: CASSLSYRAGETQYF. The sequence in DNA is TGTGCCAGCAGTTTAAGTTACAGGGCTGGAGAGACCCAGTACTTC.